These 5 T cell receptor beta chains were all obtained from the same sample, sequenced in a study of neurological immune-mediated disorders. One entry per CDR3 protein results from TCRdb running MiXCR on the 5' RACE reads. The sample includes under 75,000 distinct CDR3 sequences, around 5% of them seen just once. Sequencing was done on a sample of PBMCs. These receptor sequences come from a human donor with multiple sclerosis. The donor label of this sample is uncertain.

Ten or more counts support this clonotype. V gene TRBV25-1 combines with J gene TRBJ1-3; D is perhaps TRBD1 (6 bases). V lost 4 bases to trimming and J lost 2 bases, with 12 bases between them. This CDR3 has 15 amino acids. Germline V lookup: CDR1 MGHDK, CDR2 SYGVNS. CDR3 region: CASSGGAITGNTIYF. The CDR3 nucleotides are TGTGCCAGCAGTGGGGGGGCAATAACTGGAAACACCATATATTTT. Based on the CDR3 plus reference TRBV25-1 and TRBJ1-3, the full variable domain is EADIYQTPRYLVIGTGKKITLECSQTMGHDKMYWYQQDPGMELHLIHYSYGVNSTEKGDLSSESTVSRIRTEHFPLTLESARPSHTSQYLCASSGGAITGNTIYFGEGSWLTVV.

This clonotype was seen many times. The CDR3 sequence is CASSPGTGASKRYEQYF. The CDR3 nucleotides read TGTGCCAGCTCACCGGGGACAGGGGCTTCCAAAAGGTACGAGCAGTACTTC. V and J are TRBV18 and TRBJ2-7; TRBD1 matches 10 bases. This CDR3 is built from 17 residues. Germline V gives CDR1 KGHSH, CDR2 LQKENI. V trimming: 3 bases; J trimming: 4 bases; junction bases outside the gene matches: 12. Based on the CDR3 plus reference TRBV18 and TRBJ2-7, the full variable domain is NAGVMQNPRHLVRRRGQEARLRCSPMKGHSHVYWYRQLPEEGLKFMVYLQKENIIDESGMPKERFSAEFPKEGPSILRIQQVVRGDSAAYFCASSPGTGASKRYEQYFGPGTRLTVT.

The sample holds many counts of this clonotype. The CDR3 DNA follows: TGCGCCAGCAGCCAAGGAGTTGGGGGGGGAGGCACTGAAGCTTTCTTT. Translated: CASSQGVGGGGTEAFF. The chain has TRBV4-1 and TRBJ1-1, with D perhaps matching TRBD1 (5 bases). The CDR3 totals 16 residues. The germline V gene encodes CDR1 MGHRA and CDR2 YSYEKL. The germline V and J ends were trimmed by 1 base and 4 bases, with 16 bases remaining between them.

This clonotype was recorded many times. The gene calls are TRBV4-1 and TRBJ1-2; TRBD1 is a possible D gene (6 bases). The germline V gene encodes CDR1 MGHRA and CDR2 YSYEKL. Trimming took 3 bases from V and 8 from J, leaving 16 bases between them. This CDR3 has 14 residues. In nucleotides, the CDR3 is TGCGCCAGCAGCCATCCTGTACAGGGTACCGGCTACACCTTC. It specifies CASSHPVQGTGYTF.

In this sample, this clonotype turned up many times. The chain carries TRBV5-1 and TRBJ2-7, with TRBD1 as a possible D gene (6 bases). The CDR3 is made up of 14 amino acids. Germline CDR1 reads SGHRS; CDR2 reads YFSETQ. V was clipped by 3 bases and J by 4 bases, with 14 bases between them. The CDR3 sequence is CASSSGQSSYEQYF. In DNA form, the CDR3 reads TGCGCCAGCAGCTCAGGACAGAGTTCATACGAGCAGTACTTC.